This T cell receptor (beta chain) appears in the sequencing data of a study of vaccination and CD4 T cells after COVID-19. V was pared by 4 bases and J by 2 bases, with 3 bases of the junction left unmatched. The CDR3 length is 16 residues. CDR1 and CDR2 from the germline V gene are MDHEN and SYDVKM. This clonotype was observed a few times. What it recognizes is unknown. Treatment indicated: roughly 10-day PBMC culture with coronavirus spike peptide pools or control peptides (ViraFEST assay). The collection of CD4+ T cells from the unexposed donor took place before the COVID-19 pandemic (2011-2018). With the Oncomine TCR Beta short-read assay, DNA from cultured CD4+ T cells was sequenced. Genomic DNA was taken out of cultured CD4+ T cells by extraction. Each CDR3 protein gets one entry after TCRdb re-called the PCR reads with MiXCR. The repertoire holds about 10,000 distinct CDR3 sequences, with roughly 36% as singletons.

The V call is TRBV28, the J call TRBJ2-3; TRBD2 aligns across 13 bases. Source material: CD4+ T cells from blood, cultured in vitro. This clonotype was sampled from a human donor in good health. Here the CDR3 DNA reads TGTGCCAGCAGTTCCGGGACTAGCGGGAACACAGATACGCAGTATTTT. It codes for CASSSGTSGNTDTQYF. The whole variable domain, remainder taken from reference TRBV28 and TRBJ2-3, is DVKVTQSSRYLVKRTGEKVFLECVQDMDHENMFWYRQDPGLGLRLIYFSYDVKMKEKGDIPEGYSVSREKKERFSLILESASTNQTSMYLCASSSGTSGNTDTQYFGPGTRLTVL.